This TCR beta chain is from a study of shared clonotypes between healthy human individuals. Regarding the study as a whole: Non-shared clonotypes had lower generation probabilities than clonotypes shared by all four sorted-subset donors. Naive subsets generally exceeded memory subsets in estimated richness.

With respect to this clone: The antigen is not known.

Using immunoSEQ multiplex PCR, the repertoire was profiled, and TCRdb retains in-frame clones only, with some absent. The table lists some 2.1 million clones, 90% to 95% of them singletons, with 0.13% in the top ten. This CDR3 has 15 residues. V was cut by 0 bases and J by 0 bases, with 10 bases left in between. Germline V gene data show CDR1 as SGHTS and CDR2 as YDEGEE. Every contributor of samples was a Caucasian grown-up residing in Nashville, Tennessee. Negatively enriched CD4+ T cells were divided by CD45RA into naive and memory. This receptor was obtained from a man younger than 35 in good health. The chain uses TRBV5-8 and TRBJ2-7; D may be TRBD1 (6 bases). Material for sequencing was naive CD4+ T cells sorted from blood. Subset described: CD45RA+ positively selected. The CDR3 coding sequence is TGTGCCAGCAGCTTGGTCAGGGGCATCTCCTACGAGCAGTACTTC. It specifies CASSLVRGISYEQYF. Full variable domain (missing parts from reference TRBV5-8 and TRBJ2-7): EAGVTQSPTHLIKTRGQQATLRCSPISGHTSVYWYQQALGLGLQFLLWYDEGEERNRGNFPPRFSGRQFPNYSSELNVNALELEDSALYLCASSLVRGISYEQYFGPGTRLTVT.